This T cell receptor beta chain was identified in a study of T cells expressing NK-cell markers. This CDR3 comprises 16 residues. CDR1 SGHRS and CDR2 YFSETQ come from the germline V gene. TCRdb re-analyzed the 5' RACE reads; it lists each CDR3 protein once, without DNA. The sample includes approximately 550,000 distinct CDR3 sequences. The chain recombines TRBV5-1 with TRBJ1-4. The sequenced sample consisted of blood T cells: a sorted CD56 or NKG2C T cell subset, CD4+ or CD8+ T cells, or bulk PBMC T cells (not recorded which). The origin of this receptor is a man between 18 and 29 years old in good health. The CDR3 is CASSFPWGTADEKLFF.